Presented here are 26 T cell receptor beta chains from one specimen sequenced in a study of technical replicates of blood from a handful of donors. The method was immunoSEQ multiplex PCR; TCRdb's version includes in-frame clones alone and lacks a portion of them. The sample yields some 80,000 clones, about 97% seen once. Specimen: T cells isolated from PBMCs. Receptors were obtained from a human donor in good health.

This CDR3 reads CASSETLQGYQPQHF. The CDR3 bases are TGTGCCAGCAGTGAAACGCTTCAGGGTTATCAGCCCCAGCATTTT. The V call is TRBV6-1, the J call TRBJ1-5; the D gene is possibly TRBD1 (5 bases). There are 15 residues in the CDR3. V was cut by 2 bases and J by 5 bases, with 13 bases left in between. Germline assignment: CDR1 MNHNS and CDR2 SASEGT.

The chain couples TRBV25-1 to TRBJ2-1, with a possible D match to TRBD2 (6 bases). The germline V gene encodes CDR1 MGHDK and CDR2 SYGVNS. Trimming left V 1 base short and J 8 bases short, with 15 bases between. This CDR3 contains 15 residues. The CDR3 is CASSEWGVNGDEQFF. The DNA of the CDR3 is TGTGCCAGCAGTGAATGGGGGGTAAATGGTGATGAGCAGTTCTTC.

The CDR3 nucleotides are TGTGCCAGCAGTGAAAACAGGGGGAGATATGGCTACACCTTC. Translation: CASSENRGRYGYTF. V usage is TRBV6-1 and J usage is TRBJ1-2; 8 nucleotides line up with TRBD1. CDR1 and CDR2 from the germline V gene are MNHNS and SASEGT. This CDR3 comprises 14 residues. Losses at the gene ends were 2 bases for V and 5 bases for J; bases not matched to a gene: 4.

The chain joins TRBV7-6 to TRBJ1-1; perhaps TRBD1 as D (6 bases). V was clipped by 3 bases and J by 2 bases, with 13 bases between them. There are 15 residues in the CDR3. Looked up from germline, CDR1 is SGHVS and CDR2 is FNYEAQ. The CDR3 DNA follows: TGTGCCAGCAGCTTCCATAAACAGGGAAACACTGAAGCTTTCTTT. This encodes CASSFHKQGNTEAFF.

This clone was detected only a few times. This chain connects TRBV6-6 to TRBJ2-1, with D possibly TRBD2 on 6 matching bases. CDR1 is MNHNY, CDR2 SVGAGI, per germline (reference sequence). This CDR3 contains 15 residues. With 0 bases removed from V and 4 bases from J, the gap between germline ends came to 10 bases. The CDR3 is CASSYSMEGYNEQFF. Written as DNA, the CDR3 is TGTGCCAGCAGTTACTCGATGGAGGGGTACAATGAGCAGTTCTTC.

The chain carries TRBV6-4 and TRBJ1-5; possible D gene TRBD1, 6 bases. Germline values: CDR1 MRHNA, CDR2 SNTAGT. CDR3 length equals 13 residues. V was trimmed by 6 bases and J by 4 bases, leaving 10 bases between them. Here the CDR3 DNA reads TGTGCCAGCAGCGTACAGGGAAATCAGCCCCAGCATTTT. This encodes CASSVQGNQPQHF.

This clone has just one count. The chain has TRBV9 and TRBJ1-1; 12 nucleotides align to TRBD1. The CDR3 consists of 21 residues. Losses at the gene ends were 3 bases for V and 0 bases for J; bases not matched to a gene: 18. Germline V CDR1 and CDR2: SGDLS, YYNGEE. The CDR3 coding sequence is TGTGCCAGCAGCGGGAGTAGGACCGGGACAGGGGGCTTGGGTGTGAACACTGAAGCTTTCTTT. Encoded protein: CASSGSRTGTGGLGVNTEAFF.

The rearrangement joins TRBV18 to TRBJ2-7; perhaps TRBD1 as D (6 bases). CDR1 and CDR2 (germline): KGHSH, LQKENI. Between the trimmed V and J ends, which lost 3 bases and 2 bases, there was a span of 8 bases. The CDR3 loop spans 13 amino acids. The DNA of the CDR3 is TGTGCCAGCTCACCCGGACAGACCTACGAGCAGTACTTC. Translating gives CASSPGQTYEQYF.

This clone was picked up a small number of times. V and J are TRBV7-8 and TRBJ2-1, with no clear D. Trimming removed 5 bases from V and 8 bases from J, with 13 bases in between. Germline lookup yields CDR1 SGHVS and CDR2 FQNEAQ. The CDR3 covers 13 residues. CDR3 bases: TGTGCCAGCAGCCTCGCCTCTACGGATGAGCAGTTCTTC. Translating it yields CASSLASTDEQFF.

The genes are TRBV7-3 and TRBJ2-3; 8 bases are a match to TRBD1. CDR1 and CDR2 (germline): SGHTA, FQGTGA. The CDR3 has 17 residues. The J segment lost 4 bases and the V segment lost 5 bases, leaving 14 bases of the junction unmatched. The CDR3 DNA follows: TGTGCCAGCAGCCAAGGACAGGGAAGGGAACTTCCAGATACGCAGTATTTT. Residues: CASSQGQGRELPDTQYF. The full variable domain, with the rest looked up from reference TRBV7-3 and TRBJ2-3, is GAGVSQTPSNKVTEKGKYVELRCDPISGHTALYWYRQSLGQGPEFLIYFQGTGAADDSGLPNDRFFAVRPEGSVSTLKIQRTERGDSAVYLCASSQGQGRELPDTQYFGPGTRLTVL.

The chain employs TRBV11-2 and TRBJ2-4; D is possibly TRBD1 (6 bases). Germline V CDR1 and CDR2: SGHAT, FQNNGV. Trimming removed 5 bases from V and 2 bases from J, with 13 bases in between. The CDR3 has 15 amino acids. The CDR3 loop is CASSLRRGPKNIQYF. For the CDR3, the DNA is TGTGCCAGCAGCCTACGCAGGGGCCCCAAAAACATTCAGTACTTC.

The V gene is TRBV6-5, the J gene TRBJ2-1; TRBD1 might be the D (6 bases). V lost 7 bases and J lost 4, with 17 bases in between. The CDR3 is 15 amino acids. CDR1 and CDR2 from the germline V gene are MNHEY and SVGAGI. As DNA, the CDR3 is TGTGCCAGCACCGTGGACAGCGCCCGTTACAATGAGCAGTTCTTC. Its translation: CASTVDSARYNEQFF.

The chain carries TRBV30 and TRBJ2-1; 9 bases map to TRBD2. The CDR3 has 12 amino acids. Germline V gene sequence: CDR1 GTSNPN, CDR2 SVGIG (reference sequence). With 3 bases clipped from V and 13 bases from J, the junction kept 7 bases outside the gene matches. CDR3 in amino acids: CAWSLAGRRQFF. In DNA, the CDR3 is TGTGCCTGGAGCCTAGCGGGAAGGAGACAGTTCTTC. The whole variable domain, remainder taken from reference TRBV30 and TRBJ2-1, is SQTIHQWPATLVQPVGSPLSLECTVEGTSNPNLYWYRQAAGRGLQLLFYSVGIGQISSEVPQNLSASRPQDRQFILSSKKLLLSDSGFYLCAWSLAGRRQFFGPGTRLTVL.

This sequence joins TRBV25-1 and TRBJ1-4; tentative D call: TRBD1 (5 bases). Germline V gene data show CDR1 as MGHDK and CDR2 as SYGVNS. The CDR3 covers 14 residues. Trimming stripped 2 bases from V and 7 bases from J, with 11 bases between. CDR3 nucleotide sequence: TGTGCCAGCAGTGAAACGGGTGGGGCTGAAAAACTGTTTTTT. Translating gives CASSETGGAEKLFF.

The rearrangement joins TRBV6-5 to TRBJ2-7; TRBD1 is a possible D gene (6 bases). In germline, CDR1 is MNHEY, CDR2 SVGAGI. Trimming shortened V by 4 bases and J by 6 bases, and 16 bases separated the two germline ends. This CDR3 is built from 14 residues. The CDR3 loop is CASSSSGRGSEQYF. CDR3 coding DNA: TGTGCCAGCAGTTCCTCGGGCAGGGGCTCCGAGCAGTACTTC.

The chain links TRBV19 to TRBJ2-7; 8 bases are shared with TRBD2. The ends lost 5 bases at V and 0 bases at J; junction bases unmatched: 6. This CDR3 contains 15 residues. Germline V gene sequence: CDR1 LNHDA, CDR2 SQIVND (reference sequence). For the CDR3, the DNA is TGTGCCAGTAGTCCCCCGCTAGCGGGCTCCTACGAGCAGTACTTC. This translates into CASSPPLAGSYEQYF. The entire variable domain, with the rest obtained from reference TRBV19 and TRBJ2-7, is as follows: DGGITQSPKYLFRKEGQNVTLSCEQNLNHDAMYWYRQDPGQGLRLIYYSQIVNDFQKGDIAEGYSVSREKKESFPLTVTSAQKNPTAFYLCASSPPLAGSYEQYFGPGTRLTVT.

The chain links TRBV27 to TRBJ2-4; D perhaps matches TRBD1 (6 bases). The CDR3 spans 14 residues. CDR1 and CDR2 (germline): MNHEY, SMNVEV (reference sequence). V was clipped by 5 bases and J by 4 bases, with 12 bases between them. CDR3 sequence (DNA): TGTGCCAGCAGTCCAGGACAGCGGAAAAACATTCAGTACTTC. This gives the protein CASSPGQRKNIQYF.

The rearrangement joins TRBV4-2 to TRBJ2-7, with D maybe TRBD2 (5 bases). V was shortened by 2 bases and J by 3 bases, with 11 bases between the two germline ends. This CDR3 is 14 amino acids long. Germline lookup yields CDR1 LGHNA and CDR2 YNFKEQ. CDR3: CASSQSLDFYEQYF. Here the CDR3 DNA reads TGTGCCAGCAGCCAATCACTAGATTTCTACGAGCAGTACTTC.

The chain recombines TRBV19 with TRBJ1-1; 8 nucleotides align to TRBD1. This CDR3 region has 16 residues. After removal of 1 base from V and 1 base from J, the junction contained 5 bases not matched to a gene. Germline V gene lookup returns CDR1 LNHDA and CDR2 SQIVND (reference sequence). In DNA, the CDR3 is TGTGCCAGTAGTATAGGCCAGGGGGCAGGGAACACTGAAGCTTTCTTT. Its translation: CASSIGQGAGNTEAFF.

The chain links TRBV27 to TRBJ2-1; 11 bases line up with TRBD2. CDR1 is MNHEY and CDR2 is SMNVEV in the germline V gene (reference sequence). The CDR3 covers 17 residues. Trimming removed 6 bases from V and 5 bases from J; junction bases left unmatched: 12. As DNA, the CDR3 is TGTGCCAGCAGCCGGGGGGCGACTAGCGGGATCAACAATGAGCAGTTCTTC. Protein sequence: CASSRGATSGINNEQFF.

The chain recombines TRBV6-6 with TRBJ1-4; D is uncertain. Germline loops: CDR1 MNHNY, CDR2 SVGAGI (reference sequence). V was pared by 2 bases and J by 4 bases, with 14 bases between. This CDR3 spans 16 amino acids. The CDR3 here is CASSYLSGFNNEKLFF. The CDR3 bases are TGTGCCAGCAGTTACCTCTCGGGTTTCAATAATGAAAAACTGTTTTTT.

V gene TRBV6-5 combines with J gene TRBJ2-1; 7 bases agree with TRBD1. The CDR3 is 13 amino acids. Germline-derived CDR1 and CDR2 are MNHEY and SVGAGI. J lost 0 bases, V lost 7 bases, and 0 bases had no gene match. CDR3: CASTGGSYNEQFF. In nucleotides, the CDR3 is TGTGCCAGCACAGGGGGCTCCTACAATGAGCAGTTCTTC.

In DNA form, the CDR3 reads TGTGCCAGCAGCTTGGACTTTTACGAGCAGTACTTC. Its translation is CASSLDFYEQYF. V gene TRBV7-9 combines with J gene TRBJ2-7; D may be TRBD2 (5 bases). The CDR3 sequence is 12 residues long. V was shortened by 3 bases and J by 4 bases, with 7 bases between the two germline ends. CDR1 is SEHNR, CDR2 FQNEAQ, per germline (reference sequence).

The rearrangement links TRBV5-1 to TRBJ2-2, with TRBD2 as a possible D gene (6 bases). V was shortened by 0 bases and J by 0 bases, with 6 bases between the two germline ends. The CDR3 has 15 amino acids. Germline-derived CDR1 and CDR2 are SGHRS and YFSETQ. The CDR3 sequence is CASSLGLANTGELFF. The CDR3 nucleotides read TGCGCCAGCAGCTTGGGACTAGCGAACACCGGGGAGCTGTTTTTT.

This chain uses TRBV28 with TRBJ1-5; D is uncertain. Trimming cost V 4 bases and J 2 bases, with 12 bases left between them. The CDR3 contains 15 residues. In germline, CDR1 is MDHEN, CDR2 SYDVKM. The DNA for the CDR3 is TGTGCCAGCAGTTATCCGGGAGAGGGCAATCAGCCCCAGCATTTT. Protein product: CASSYPGEGNQPQHF.

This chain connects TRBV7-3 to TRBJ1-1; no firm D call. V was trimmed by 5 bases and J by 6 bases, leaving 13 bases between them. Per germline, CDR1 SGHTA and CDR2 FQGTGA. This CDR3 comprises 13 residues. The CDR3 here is CASSPDLLAEAFF. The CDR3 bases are TGTGCCAGCAGCCCCGACCTCCTAGCTGAAGCTTTCTTT.